This T cell receptor (beta chain) was documented in a study of chemoradiotherapy in HPV16-positive cancers. Study-level background: Candidate HPV-specific clones and shared TCR motifs came from a couple of HPV16-positive patients.

Produced via immunoSEQ multiplex PCR; TCRdb's table is partial and in-frame only. This sample has 10,000 to 15,000 clones, with roughly 81% found just once. Between the trimmed V and J ends, which lost 5 bases and 3 bases, there was a span of 4 bases. The CDR3 length is 11 residues. Germline lookup yields CDR1 SGHAT and CDR2 FQDESV (reference sequence). This clone was found once. The sample here was taken from a patient who underwent chemoradiotherapy. V and J are TRBV11-1 and TRBJ1-1, with unresolved D. This TCR was sampled from a human donor with HPV-associated anogenital cancer. This CDR3 is CASSIDTEAFF. DNA for the CDR3: TGTGCCAGCAGCATTGACACTGAAGCTTTCTTT.